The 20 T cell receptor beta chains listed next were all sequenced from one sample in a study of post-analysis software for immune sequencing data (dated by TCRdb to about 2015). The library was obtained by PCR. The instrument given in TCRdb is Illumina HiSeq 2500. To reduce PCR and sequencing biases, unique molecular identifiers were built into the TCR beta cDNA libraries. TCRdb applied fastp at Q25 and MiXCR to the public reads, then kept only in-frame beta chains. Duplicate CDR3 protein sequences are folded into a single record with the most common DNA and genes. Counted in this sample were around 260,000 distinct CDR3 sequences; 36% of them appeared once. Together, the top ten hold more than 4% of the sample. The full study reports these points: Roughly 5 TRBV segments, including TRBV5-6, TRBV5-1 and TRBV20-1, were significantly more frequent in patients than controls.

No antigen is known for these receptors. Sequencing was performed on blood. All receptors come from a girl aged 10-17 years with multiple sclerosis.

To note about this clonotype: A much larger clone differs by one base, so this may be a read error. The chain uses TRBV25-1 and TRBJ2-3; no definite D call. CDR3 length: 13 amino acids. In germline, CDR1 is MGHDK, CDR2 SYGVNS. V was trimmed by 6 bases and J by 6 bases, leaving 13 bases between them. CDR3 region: CASRVAGPDTQYF. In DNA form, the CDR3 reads TGTGCCAGCAGGGTGGCCGGGCCGGATACGCAGTATTTT. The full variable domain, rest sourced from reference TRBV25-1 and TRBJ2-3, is EADIYQTPRYLVIGTGKKITLECSQTMGHDKMYWYQQDPGMELHLIHYSYGVNSTEKGDLSSESTVSRIRTEHFPLTLESARPSHTSQYLCASRVAGPDTQYFGPGTRLTVL.

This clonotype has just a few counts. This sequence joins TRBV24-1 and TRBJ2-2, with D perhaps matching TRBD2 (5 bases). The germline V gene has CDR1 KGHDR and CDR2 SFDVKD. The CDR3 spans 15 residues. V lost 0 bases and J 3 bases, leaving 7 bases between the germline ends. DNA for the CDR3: TGTGCCACCAGTGATTTGTCCGGGGACACCGGGGAGCTGTTTTTT. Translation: CATSDLSGDTGELFF.

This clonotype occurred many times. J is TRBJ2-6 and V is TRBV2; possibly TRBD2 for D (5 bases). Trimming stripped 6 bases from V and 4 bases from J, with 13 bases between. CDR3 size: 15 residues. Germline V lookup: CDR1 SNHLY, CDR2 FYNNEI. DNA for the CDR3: TGTGCCAGCAGCGGGCGGGTGTACGGGGCCAACGTCCTGACTTTC. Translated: CASSGRVYGANVLTF. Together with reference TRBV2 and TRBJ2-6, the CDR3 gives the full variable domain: EPEVTQTPSHQVTQMGQEVILRCVPISNHLYFYWYRQILGQKVEFLVSFYNNEISEKSEIFDDQFSVERPDGSNFTLKIRSTKLEDSAMYFCASSGRVYGANVLTFGAGSRLTVL.

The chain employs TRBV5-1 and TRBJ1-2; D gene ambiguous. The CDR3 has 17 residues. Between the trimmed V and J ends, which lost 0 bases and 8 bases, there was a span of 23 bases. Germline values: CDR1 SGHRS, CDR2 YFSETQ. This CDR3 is CASSLGEPIAEGTGYTF. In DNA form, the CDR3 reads TGCGCCAGCAGCTTGGGGGAACCGATAGCTGAGGGAACAGGCTACACCTTC. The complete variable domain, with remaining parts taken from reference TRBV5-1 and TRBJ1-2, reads KAGVTQTPRYLIKTRGQQVTLSCSPISGHRSVSWYQQTPGQGLQFLFEYFSETQRNKGNFPGRFSGRQFSNSRSEMNVSTLELGDSALYLCASSLGEPIAEGTGYTFGSGTRLTVV.

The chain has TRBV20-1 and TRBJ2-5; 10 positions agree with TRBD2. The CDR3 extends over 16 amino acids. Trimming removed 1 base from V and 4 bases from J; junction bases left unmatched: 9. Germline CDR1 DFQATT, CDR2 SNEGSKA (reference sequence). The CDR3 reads CSARAPLAGDGETQYF. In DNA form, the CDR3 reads TGCAGTGCTAGAGCCCCCCTAGCGGGAGATGGAGAGACCCAGTACTTC.

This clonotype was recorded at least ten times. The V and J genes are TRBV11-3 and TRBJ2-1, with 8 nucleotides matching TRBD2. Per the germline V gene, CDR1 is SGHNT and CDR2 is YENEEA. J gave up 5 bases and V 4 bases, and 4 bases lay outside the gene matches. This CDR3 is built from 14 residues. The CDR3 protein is CASSSPGGHNEQFF. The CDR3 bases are TGTGCCAGCAGCTCCCCGGGAGGGCACAATGAGCAGTTCTTC.

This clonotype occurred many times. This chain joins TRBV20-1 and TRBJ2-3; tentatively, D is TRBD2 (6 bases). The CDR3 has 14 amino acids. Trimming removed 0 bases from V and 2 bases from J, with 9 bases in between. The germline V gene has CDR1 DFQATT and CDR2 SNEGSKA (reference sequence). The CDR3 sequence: CSAREIAVTDTQYF. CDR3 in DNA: TGCAGTGCTAGAGAAATAGCGGTCACAGATACGCAGTATTTT.

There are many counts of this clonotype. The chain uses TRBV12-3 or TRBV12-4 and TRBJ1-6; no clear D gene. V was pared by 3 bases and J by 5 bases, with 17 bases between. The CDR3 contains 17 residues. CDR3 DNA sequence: TGTGCCAGCAGTTTCGTAGCAGGACCTGGCCATAATTCACCCCTCCACTTT. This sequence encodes CASSFVAGPGHNSPLHF.

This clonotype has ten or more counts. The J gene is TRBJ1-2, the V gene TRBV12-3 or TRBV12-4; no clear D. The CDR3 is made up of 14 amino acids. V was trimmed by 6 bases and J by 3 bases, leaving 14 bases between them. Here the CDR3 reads CASRMSLRDYGYTF. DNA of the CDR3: TGTGCCAGCAGGATGAGTTTGCGGGACTATGGCTACACCTTC.

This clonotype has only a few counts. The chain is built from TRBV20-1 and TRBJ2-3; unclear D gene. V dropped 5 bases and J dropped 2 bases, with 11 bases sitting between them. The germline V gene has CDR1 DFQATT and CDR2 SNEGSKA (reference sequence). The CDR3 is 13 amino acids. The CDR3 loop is CSARVPVTDTQYF. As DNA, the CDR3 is TGCAGTGCTCGGGTTCCGGTCACAGATACGCAGTATTTT.

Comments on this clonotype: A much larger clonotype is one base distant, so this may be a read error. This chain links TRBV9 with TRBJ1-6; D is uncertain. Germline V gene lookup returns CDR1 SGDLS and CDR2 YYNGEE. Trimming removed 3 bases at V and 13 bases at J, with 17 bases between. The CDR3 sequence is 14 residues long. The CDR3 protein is CASSADRGSRPLHF. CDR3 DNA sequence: TGTGCCAGCAGCGCCGACCGGGGAAGCAGGCCCCTCCACTTT.

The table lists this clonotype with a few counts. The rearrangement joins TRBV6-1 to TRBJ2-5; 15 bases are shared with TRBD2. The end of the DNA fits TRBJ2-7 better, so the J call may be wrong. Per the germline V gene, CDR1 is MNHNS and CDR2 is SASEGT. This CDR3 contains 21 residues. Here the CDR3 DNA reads TGTGCCAGCAGTAGAGATAGAGGACAGGCCCGGACTAGCGGGAGGGCCCACGAGCAGTACTTC. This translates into CASSRDRGQARTSGRAHEQYF.

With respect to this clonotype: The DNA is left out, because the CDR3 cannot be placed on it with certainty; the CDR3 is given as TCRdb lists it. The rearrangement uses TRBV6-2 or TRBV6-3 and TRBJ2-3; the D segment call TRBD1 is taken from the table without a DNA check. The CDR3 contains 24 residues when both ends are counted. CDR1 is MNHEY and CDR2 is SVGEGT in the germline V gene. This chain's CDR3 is CASTGDNSSPLHFGNGTNTDTQYF.

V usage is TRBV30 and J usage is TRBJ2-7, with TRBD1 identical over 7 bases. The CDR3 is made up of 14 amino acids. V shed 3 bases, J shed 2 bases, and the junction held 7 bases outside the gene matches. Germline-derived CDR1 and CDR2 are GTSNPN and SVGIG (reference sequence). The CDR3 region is CAWSRDSLTYEQYF. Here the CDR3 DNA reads TGTGCCTGGAGCCGGGACAGCTTAACCTACGAGCAGTACTTC.

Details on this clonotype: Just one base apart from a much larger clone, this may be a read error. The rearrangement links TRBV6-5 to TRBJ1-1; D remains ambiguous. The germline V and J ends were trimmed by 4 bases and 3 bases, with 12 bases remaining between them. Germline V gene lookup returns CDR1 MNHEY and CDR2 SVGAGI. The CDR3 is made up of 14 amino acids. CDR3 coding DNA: TGTGCCAGCAGTTGGGGAGGCGGGTACACTGAAGCTTTCTTT. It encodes CASSWGGGYTEAFF.

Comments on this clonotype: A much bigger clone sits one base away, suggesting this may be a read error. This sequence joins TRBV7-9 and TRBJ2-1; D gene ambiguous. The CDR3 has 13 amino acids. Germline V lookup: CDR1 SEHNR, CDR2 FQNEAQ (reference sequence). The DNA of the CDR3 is TGTGCCAGCAGCTTCGTTTCCGGAAATGAGCGGTTCTTC. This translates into CASSFVSGNERFF.

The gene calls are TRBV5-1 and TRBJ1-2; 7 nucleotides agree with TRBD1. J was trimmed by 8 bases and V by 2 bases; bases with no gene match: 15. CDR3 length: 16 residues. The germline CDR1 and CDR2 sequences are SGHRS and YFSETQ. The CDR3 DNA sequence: TGCGCCAGCAGCTTCGCCAGGGGGGTGGAAGTAAGCGGCTACACCTTC. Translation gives CASSFARGVEVSGYTF.

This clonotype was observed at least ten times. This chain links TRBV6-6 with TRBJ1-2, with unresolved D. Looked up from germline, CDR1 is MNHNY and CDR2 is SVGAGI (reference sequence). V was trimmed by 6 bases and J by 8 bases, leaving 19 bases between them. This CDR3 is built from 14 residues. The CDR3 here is CASSAGRAGGGYTF. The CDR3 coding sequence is TGTGCCAGCAGCGCCGGGCGGGCCGGAGGAGGCTACACCTTC.

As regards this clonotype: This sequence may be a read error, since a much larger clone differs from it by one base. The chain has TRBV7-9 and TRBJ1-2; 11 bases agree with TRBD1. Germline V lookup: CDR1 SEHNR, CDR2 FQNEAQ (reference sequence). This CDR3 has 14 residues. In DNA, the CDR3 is TGTGGCAGCAGGGAAGGACAGGGGGCGAGCGGCTACACCTTC. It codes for CGSREGQGASGYTF. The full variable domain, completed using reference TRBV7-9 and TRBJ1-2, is DTGVSQNPRHKITKRGQNVTFRCDPISEHNRLYWYRQTLGQGPEFLTYFQNEAQLEKSRLLSDRFSAERPKGSFSTLEIQRTEQGDSAMYLCGSREGQGASGYTFGSGTRLTVV.

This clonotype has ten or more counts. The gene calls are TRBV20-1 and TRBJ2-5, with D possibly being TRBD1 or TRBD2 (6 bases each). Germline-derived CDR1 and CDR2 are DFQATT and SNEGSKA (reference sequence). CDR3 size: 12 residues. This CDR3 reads CSPVRGQETQYF. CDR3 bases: TGCAGCCCTGTTCGGGGGCAGGAGACCCAGTACTTC.